This record covers a single TCR beta chain. Antigen unknown. These data come from a study of vaccination effects on CD4 cells after COVID-19. Notes on the study in general: Marked clonal contraction of both clone types appeared late after vaccination. The study dataset contains few convalescent patients and includes no early post-infection timepoints.

Here immunoSEQ multiplex PCR was the method, and the copy in TCRdb shows in-frame clones only, minus some. Of tens of thousands of clones listed, about 66% are singletons. Antigen-specific CD4+ T cells were first expanded with viral peptide pools by the ViraFEST assay and only then sequenced. Culture proceeded for approximately 10 days, and CD4+ T cells were then isolated. Each participant received a vaccine that was either BNT162b2 or mRNA-1273, given as two doses. Cultures of 2 million or so PBMC per well contained 10 IU/ml IL-2 plus 10 ug/ml peptides. The germline V gene has CDR1 MNHEY and CDR2 SMNVEV (reference sequence). The CDR3 spans 13 residues. Between the trimmed V and J ends, which lost 1 base and 8 bases, there was a span of 11 bases.

This chain links TRBV27 with TRBJ1-1; D is undetermined. The sample in question was CD4+ T cells from PBMCs cultured with SARS-CoV-2 spike peptides, obtained after COVID-19 vaccination. The TCR comes from a human donor who received a COVID-19 vaccine. The CDR3: CASSLFPGLEAFF. Here the CDR3 DNA reads TGTGCCAGCAGTTTATTCCCAGGATTAGAAGCTTTCTTT.